What follows are 3 T cell receptor beta chains derived from one specimen sequenced in a study of cytomegalovirus exposure and HLA in healthy donors. Primers included in the PCR were 60 Vbeta and 13 Jbeta primers. Some clones are missing from TCRdb's copy, which holds only in-frame ones; the method was immunoSEQ multiplex PCR. The sample holds 250,000 to 350,000 clones, roughly 90% seen once. The material sequenced was PBMCs. These receptor sequences come from a man between 40 and 49 years old in good health and CMV-seropositive.

This clone was seen just once. The rearrangement joins TRBV7-9 to TRBJ2-1; 7 bases are a match to TRBD1. The junction had 0 bases not matched to a gene; V was cut back by 0 bases and J by 10 bases. Germline CDR1 SEHNR, CDR2 FQNEAQ (reference sequence). The CDR3 totals 12 residues. The CDR3 DNA follows: TGTGCCAGCAGCTTAGCGGACAGGGAGCAGTTCTTC. Translation gives CASSLADREQFF.

V and J are TRBV19 and TRBJ1-5, with TRBD1 as a possible D gene (6 bases). V gave up 5 bases and J gave up 3 bases, with 11 bases separating them. Germline V gene data show CDR1 as LNHDA and CDR2 as SQIVND (reference sequence). The CDR3 sequence is 14 residues long. In nucleotides, the CDR3 is TGTGCCAGTAGTGTCACAGGGTCCAATCAGCCCCAGCATTTT. This gives the protein CASSVTGSNQPQHF.

CDR3 amino acids: CASRPTSGNNEQFF. The CDR3 coding sequence is TGTGCCAGCAGACCGACTAGCGGGAACAATGAGCAGTTCTTC. The J gene is TRBJ2-1, the V gene TRBV28; 11 nucleotides line up with TRBD2. From germline, CDR1 is MDHEN and CDR2 SYDVKM. CDR3 length: 14 residues. The junction had 3 bases not matched to a gene; V was cut back by 6 bases and J by 5 bases.